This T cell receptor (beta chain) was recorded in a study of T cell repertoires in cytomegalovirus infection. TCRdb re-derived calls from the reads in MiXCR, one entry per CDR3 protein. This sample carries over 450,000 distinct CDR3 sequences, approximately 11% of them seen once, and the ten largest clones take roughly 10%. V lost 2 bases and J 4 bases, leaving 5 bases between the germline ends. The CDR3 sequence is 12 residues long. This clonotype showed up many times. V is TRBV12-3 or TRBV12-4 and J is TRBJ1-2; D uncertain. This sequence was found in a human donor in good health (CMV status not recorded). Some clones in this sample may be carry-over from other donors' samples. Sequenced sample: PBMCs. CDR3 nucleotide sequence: TGTGCCAGCAGTTTAAAGTTCTATGGCTACACCTTC. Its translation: CASSLKFYGYTF.